The clone carrying this T cell receptor beta chain has only one observation. The source of the sample is a study of OX40 agonist ivuxolimab in advanced cancers. Sequenced by immunoSEQ multiplex PCR; TCRdb stores in-frame clones only, minus some. The sample shows approximately 50,000 clones, around four fifths of them seen only once. The V and J ends lost 1 base and 1 base, in that order; junction bases with no gene match: 4. The CDR3 totals 18 residues. Germline lookup yields CDR1 SGHRS and CDR2 YFSETQ. The source of this sequence is an adult with an advanced solid tumor such as melanoma, head and neck, liver or kidney cancer. Sequences were derived from CD4+ or CD8+ T cells sorted from blood, sampled in a trial of the OX40 agonist ivuxolimab. V is TRBV5-1 and J is TRBJ2-6; TRBD1 aligns across 11 bases. The CDR3 loop is CASSLRGQGESGANVLTF. In DNA, the CDR3 is TGCGCCAGCAGCTTGAGGGGACAGGGGGAATCTGGGGCCAACGTCCTGACTTTC.